Listed below are T cell receptor beta chains from one sample, sequenced in a study of T cell repertoires in cytomegalovirus infection. TCRdb re-analysed the reads in MiXCR, keeping a single row per CDR3 protein. The data hold some 680,000 distinct CDR3 sequences, with under 40% observed a single time. Input material: PBMCs. These receptors all come from a human donor in good health (CMV status not recorded). Some clones in this sample may be carry-over from other donors' samples. CDR3s include the opening cysteine and the closing phenylalanine or tryptophan. D genes are given only for firm matches. Clone size is stated in some rows and not others, as once, few, many or a class when expanded.

d_gene: TRBD1; j_gene: TRBJ1-4; abundance: many; v_gene: TRBV5-5; CDR3nt: TGTGCCAGCAGCTTGGAGTCAGGGGGCTTAACTAATGAAAAACTGTTTTTT; CDR3aa: CASSLESGGLTNEKLFF
d_gene: .; j_gene: TRBJ2-1; abundance: .; v_gene: TRBV20-1; CDR3nt: TGCAGTTCTAGAGATATTGGCTACTACAATGAGCAGTTCTTC; CDR3aa: CSSRDIGYYNEQFF
d_gene: .; j_gene: TRBJ1-6; abundance: many; v_gene: TRBV7-2; CDR3nt: TGTGCCAGCAGCTTCAAGGGATCCTATAATTCACCCCTCCACTTT; CDR3aa: CASSFKGSYNSPLHF
d_gene: TRBD1; j_gene: TRBJ1-2; abundance: .; v_gene: TRBV10-3; CDR3nt: TGTGCCATCAGTACAGGGGGTAATGGCTACACCTTC; CDR3aa: CAISTGGNGYTF
d_gene: .; j_gene: TRBJ2-3; abundance: .; v_gene: TRBV7-2; CDR3nt: TGTGCCAGCAGCTTAGCGAACGGGCGCACAGATACGCAGTATTTT; CDR3aa: CASSLANGRTDTQYF
d_gene: TRBD1; j_gene: TRBJ1-2; abundance: few; v_gene: TRBV4-1; CDR3nt: TGCGCCAGCAGCCAAGAAGAGGGGGCAGCCACCTATGGCTACACCTTC; CDR3aa: CASSQEEGAATYGYTF
d_gene: .; j_gene: TRBJ1-4; abundance: .; v_gene: TRBV10-3; CDR3nt: TGTGCCATCCGAGGGAACACTAATGAAAAACTGTTTTTT; CDR3aa: CAIRGNTNEKLFF
d_gene: TRBD1; j_gene: TRBJ1-2; abundance: many; v_gene: TRBV7-2; CDR3nt: TGTGCCAGCAGCTTAGGGGCGACAGGGAATGGCTACACCTTC; CDR3aa: CASSLGATGNGYTF
d_gene: .; j_gene: TRBJ2-3; abundance: .; v_gene: TRBV5-8; CDR3nt: TGTGCCAGCAGCTTGTGGGACGATACCCGGCGGGCAGATACGCAGTATTTT; CDR3aa: CASSLWDDTRRADTQYF
d_gene: .; j_gene: TRBJ2-2; abundance: .; v_gene: TRBV19; CDR3nt: TGTGCCAGTAGTATAGATCAGGGCAGCCGGGAGCTGTTTTTT; CDR3aa: CASSIDQGSRELFF
d_gene: TRBD2; j_gene: TRBJ2-5; abundance: few; v_gene: TRBV6-6; CDR3nt: TGTGCCAGCAGTTACGGCCTAGCGGGGGGGCGGGAGACCCAGTACTTC; CDR3aa: CASSYGLAGGRETQYF
d_gene: .; j_gene: TRBJ2-3; abundance: .; v_gene: TRBV10-2; CDR3nt: TGCGCCAGCAGTGAGCGCCGGGGGCCAGATACGCAGTATTTT; CDR3aa: CASSERRGPDTQYF
d_gene: TRBD2; j_gene: TRBJ2-1; abundance: few; v_gene: TRBV5-1; CDR3nt: TGCGCCAGCAGCTCTACGGGAGGGTACAATGAGCAGTTCTTC; CDR3aa: CASSSTGGYNEQFF
d_gene: TRBD1; j_gene: TRBJ2-7; abundance: .; v_gene: TRBV12-3/TRBV12-4; CDR3nt: TGTGCCAGCAGTTCCCGCCGGGACAGGAGCGGAGAGCAGTACTTC; CDR3aa: CASSSRRDRSGEQYF
d_gene: .; j_gene: TRBJ1-1; abundance: .; v_gene: TRBV6-1; CDR3nt: TGTGCCAGCAGTGAAAGGATCCCCCGGGGGGGCACTGAAGCTTTCTTT; CDR3aa: CASSERIPRGGTEAFF
d_gene: .; j_gene: TRBJ2-1; abundance: .; v_gene: TRBV7-2; CDR3nt: TGTGCCAGCAGCATTACCCACTGGGCTGAGCAGTTCTTC; CDR3aa: CASSITHWAEQFF
d_gene: TRBD1; j_gene: TRBJ1-1; abundance: few; v_gene: TRBV4-2; CDR3nt: TGTGCCAGCAAGGAGGGGGCAGCCACTGAAGCTTTCTTT; CDR3aa: CASKEGAATEAFF
d_gene: .; j_gene: TRBJ2-5; abundance: .; v_gene: TRBV29-1; CDR3nt: TGCAGCGCACGGGGTGGGGGAGGCCCGGGGGAGACCCAGTACTTC; CDR3aa: CSARGGGGPGETQYF
d_gene: .; j_gene: TRBJ2-3; abundance: few; v_gene: TRBV24-1; CDR3nt: TGTGCCACCAAGGCGGGGAGCACAGATACGCAGTATTTT; CDR3aa: CATKAGSTDTQYF
d_gene: .; j_gene: TRBJ1-1; abundance: few; v_gene: TRBV11-2; CDR3nt: TGTGCCAGCAACGTACGGACCAACATGAACACTGAAGCTTTCTTT; CDR3aa: CASNVRTNMNTEAFF
d_gene: .; j_gene: TRBJ1-1; abundance: .; v_gene: TRBV2; CDR3nt: TGTGCCAGCAGTGATTGGGGAGGCACTGAAGCTTTCTTT; CDR3aa: CASSDWGGTEAFF
d_gene: .; j_gene: TRBJ1-1; abundance: .; v_gene: TRBV7-6; CDR3nt: TGTGCCAGCAGCTTAGTCCCACCCCAGAAGGTAGAAGCTTTCTTT; CDR3aa: CASSLVPPQKVEAFF
d_gene: TRBD1; j_gene: TRBJ2-5; abundance: few; v_gene: TRBV23-1; CDR3nt: TGCGCCAGCAGTCCAACGACAGGGGCCGCCGAGGAGACCCAGTACTTC; CDR3aa: CASSPTTGAAEETQYF
d_gene: TRBD2; j_gene: TRBJ2-1; abundance: few; v_gene: TRBV7-8; CDR3nt: TGTGCCAGCAGCCCAGCGGGGTGGCCGTACAATGAGCAGTTCTTC; CDR3aa: CASSPAGWPYNEQFF
d_gene: .; j_gene: TRBJ1-2; abundance: .; v_gene: TRBV5-6; CDR3nt: TGTGCCAGCAGCTCACAGGGCCATGGCTACACCTTC; CDR3aa: CASSSQGHGYTF
d_gene: .; j_gene: TRBJ2-7; abundance: .; v_gene: TRBV10-3; CDR3nt: TGTGCCATCTCCACCTTGGATTTATACGAGCTGTACTTC; CDR3aa: CAISTLDLYELYF
d_gene: TRBD1; j_gene: TRBJ1-1; abundance: few; v_gene: TRBV7-2; CDR3nt: TGTGCCAGCAGCGTCGGGACAGGGAACACTGAAGCTTTCTTT; CDR3aa: CASSVGTGNTEAFF
d_gene: TRBD1; j_gene: TRBJ1-2; abundance: few; v_gene: TRBV6-1; CDR3nt: TGTGCCAGCAGGGTGACAGGGTCGAACTATGGCTACACCTTC; CDR3aa: CASRVTGSNYGYTF
d_gene: TRBD1; j_gene: TRBJ1-1; abundance: few; v_gene: TRBV7-8; CDR3nt: TGTGCCAGCAGCAAGGGACAGGCGAACACTGAAGCTTTCTTT; CDR3aa: CASSKGQANTEAFF
d_gene: .; j_gene: TRBJ2-2; abundance: many; v_gene: TRBV25-1; CDR3nt: TGTGCCAGCAGTGAGACTGGGCGCAACACCGGGGAGCTGTTTTTT; CDR3aa: CASSETGRNTGELFF
d_gene: .; j_gene: TRBJ1-1; abundance: .; v_gene: TRBV15; CDR3nt: TGTGCCACGATGTTGGGGGGGAATATAGTGGGCACTGAAGCTTTCTTT; CDR3aa: CATMLGGNIVGTEAFF
d_gene: .; j_gene: TRBJ2-3; abundance: once; v_gene: TRBV7-2; CDR3nt: TGTGCCAGCAGCATCTACCACGGGACTGGATCTACAGATACGCATTATTTT; CDR3aa: CASSIYHGTGSTDTHYF
d_gene: .; j_gene: TRBJ1-4; abundance: few; v_gene: TRBV7-8; CDR3nt: TGTGCCAGCAGCTTAGTCGTGGGGGTGTTAGGAGAAAAACTGTTTTTT; CDR3aa: CASSLVVGVLGEKLFF
d_gene: TRBD1; j_gene: TRBJ1-6; abundance: .; v_gene: TRBV7-6; CDR3nt: TGTGCCAGCAGAACCGGGACAGGGGATTCACCCCTCCACTTT; CDR3aa: CASRTGTGDSPLHF
d_gene: .; j_gene: TRBJ2-7; abundance: once; v_gene: TRBV5-5; CDR3nt: TGTGCCAGCAGCTTGGGACAGAGCCCCTCCTACGAGCAGTACTTC; CDR3aa: CASSLGQSPSYEQYF
d_gene: TRBD1; j_gene: TRBJ2-1; abundance: .; v_gene: TRBV7-6; CDR3nt: TGTGCCAGCAGCCAAACGGGACAGCCCAATGAGCAGTTCTTC; CDR3aa: CASSQTGQPNEQFF
d_gene: .; j_gene: TRBJ2-1; abundance: .; v_gene: TRBV10-3; CDR3nt: TGTGCCATCAGTGGAGGAGGGGCACATGAGCAGTTCTTC; CDR3aa: CAISGGGAHEQFF
d_gene: TRBD1; j_gene: TRBJ2-1; abundance: few; v_gene: TRBV6-5; CDR3nt: TGTGCCAGCAGCGCAGGGGGCGACCTCAATGAGCAGTTCTTC; CDR3aa: CASSAGGDLNEQFF
d_gene: .; j_gene: TRBJ2-7; abundance: .; v_gene: TRBV5-3; CDR3nt: TGTGCCAGCCACAGGGCCCAACAGTGGGAAGACTCCTACGAGCAGTACTTC; CDR3aa: CASHRAQQWEDSYEQYF
d_gene: .; j_gene: TRBJ2-7; abundance: many; v_gene: TRBV7-3; CDR3nt: TGTGCCAGCAGCTTAATCTGCCACCTTTACGAGCAGTACTTC; CDR3aa: CASSLICHLYEQYF
d_gene: .; j_gene: TRBJ1-1; abundance: .; v_gene: TRBV3-1; CDR3nt: TGTGCCAGCAGCCCAGCCCCATGGGTGAACACTGAAGCTTTCTTT; CDR3aa: CASSPAPWVNTEAFF
d_gene: TRBD1; j_gene: TRBJ2-7; abundance: few; v_gene: TRBV7-2; CDR3nt: TGTGCCAGCACCTGGGTCGGGACAGGGGTCTACGAGCAGTACTTC; CDR3aa: CASTWVGTGVYEQYF
d_gene: TRBD2; j_gene: TRBJ2-3; abundance: few; v_gene: TRBV12-3/TRBV12-4; CDR3nt: TGTGCCAGCTCGATGGCGGGGGGGCCTTCAGATACGCAGTATTTT; CDR3aa: CASSMAGGPSDTQYF
d_gene: .; j_gene: TRBJ1-3; abundance: few; v_gene: TRBV11-2; CDR3nt: TGTGCCAGCAGCTTGCGGGGGGGGCAGACTGGAAACACCATATATTTT; CDR3aa: CASSLRGGQTGNTIYF
d_gene: .; j_gene: TRBJ2-7; abundance: few; v_gene: TRBV7-9; CDR3nt: TGTGCACTACTTACAGTGGTCGGCGAGCAGTACTTC; CDR3aa: CALLTVVGEQYF
d_gene: TRBD2; j_gene: TRBJ2-3; abundance: few; v_gene: TRBV6-1; CDR3nt: TGTGCCAGCAGTTTGGGACTAGCGGGAGGAACGGGGGATACGCAGTATTTT; CDR3aa: CASSLGLAGGTGDTQYF
d_gene: TRBD2; j_gene: TRBJ2-1; abundance: .; v_gene: TRBV28; CDR3nt: TGTGCCAGCAGTTACCCGGGACTAGCGGGAGGAGAGCAGTTCTTC; CDR3aa: CASSYPGLAGGEQFF
d_gene: .; j_gene: TRBJ2-7; abundance: .; v_gene: TRBV5-1; CDR3nt: TGCGCCAGCAGCTTGGCCTGGGGGAGGACCTACGAGCAGTACTTC; CDR3aa: CASSLAWGRTYEQYF
d_gene: .; j_gene: TRBJ1-2; abundance: .; v_gene: TRBV5-8; CDR3nt: TGTGCCAGCAGCTTCCAGGGTTGGGGCTACACCTTC; CDR3aa: CASSFQGWGYTF
d_gene: .; j_gene: TRBJ2-3; abundance: few; v_gene: TRBV5-6; CDR3nt: TGTGCCAGCAGCTTGGGAGGGGGGCAAGATACGCAGTATTTT; CDR3aa: CASSLGGGQDTQYF
d_gene: .; j_gene: TRBJ2-2; abundance: .; v_gene: TRBV7-6; CDR3nt: TGTGCCAGCAGAACGGACACCCCGGTCGGGGAGCTGTTTTTT; CDR3aa: CASRTDTPVGELFF
d_gene: TRBD2; j_gene: TRBJ2-4; abundance: .; v_gene: TRBV19; CDR3nt: TGTGCCAGTAGTACATATAGCGGGGGGCTAGCCAAAAACATTCAGTACTTC; CDR3aa: CASSTYSGGLAKNIQYF
d_gene: TRBD2; j_gene: TRBJ2-3; abundance: .; v_gene: TRBV5-1; CDR3nt: TGTGCCAGCAGCTTGGAGAGCGGGGGCACAGATACGCAGTATTTT; CDR3aa: CASSLESGGTDTQYF
d_gene: .; j_gene: TRBJ1-5; abundance: .; v_gene: TRBV19; CDR3nt: TGTGCCAGTAGTGTCGACAGGTTCAATCAGCCCCAGCATTTT; CDR3aa: CASSVDRFNQPQHF
d_gene: .; j_gene: TRBJ2-7; abundance: .; v_gene: TRBV2; CDR3nt: TGTGCCAGCACCGGCAGCTCCTCCTACGAGCAGTACTTC; CDR3aa: CASTGSSSYEQYF